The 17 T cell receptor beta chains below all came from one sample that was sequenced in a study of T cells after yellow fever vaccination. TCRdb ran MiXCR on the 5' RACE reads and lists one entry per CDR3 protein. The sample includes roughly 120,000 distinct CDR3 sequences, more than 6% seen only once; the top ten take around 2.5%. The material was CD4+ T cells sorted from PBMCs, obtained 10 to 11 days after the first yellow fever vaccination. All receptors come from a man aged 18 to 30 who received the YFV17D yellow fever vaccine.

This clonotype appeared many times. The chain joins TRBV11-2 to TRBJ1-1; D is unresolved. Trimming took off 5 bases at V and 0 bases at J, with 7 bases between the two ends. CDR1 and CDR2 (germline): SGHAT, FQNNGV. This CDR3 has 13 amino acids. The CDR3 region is CASSRTLNTEAFF. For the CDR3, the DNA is TGTGCCAGCAGCCGGACGTTGAACACTGAAGCTTTCTTT.

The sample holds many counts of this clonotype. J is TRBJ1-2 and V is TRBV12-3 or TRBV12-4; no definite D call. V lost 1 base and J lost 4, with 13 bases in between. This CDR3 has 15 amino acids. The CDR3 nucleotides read TGTGCCAGCAGTTTAGACGGCTCGGAGAGCTATGGCTACACCTTC. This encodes CASSLDGSESYGYTF.

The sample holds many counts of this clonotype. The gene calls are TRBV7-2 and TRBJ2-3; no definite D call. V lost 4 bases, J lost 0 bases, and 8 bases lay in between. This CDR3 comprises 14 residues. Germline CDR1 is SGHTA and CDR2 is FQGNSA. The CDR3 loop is CASSSGRSTDTQYF. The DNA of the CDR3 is TGTGCCAGCAGCTCTGGTAGAAGCACAGATACGCAGTATTTT.

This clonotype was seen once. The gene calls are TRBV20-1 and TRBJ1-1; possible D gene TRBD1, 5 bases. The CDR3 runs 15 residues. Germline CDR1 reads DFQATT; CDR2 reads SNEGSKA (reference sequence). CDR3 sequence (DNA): TGCATTTGGGGCCACGCGGCGGGCGCGAACACTGAAGCTTTCTTT. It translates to CIWGHAAGANTEAFF.

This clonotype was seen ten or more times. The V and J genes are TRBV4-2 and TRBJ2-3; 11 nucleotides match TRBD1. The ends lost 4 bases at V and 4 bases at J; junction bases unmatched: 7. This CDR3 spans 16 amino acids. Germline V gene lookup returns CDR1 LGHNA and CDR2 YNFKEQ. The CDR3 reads CASSPGPGQGADTQYF. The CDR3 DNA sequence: TGTGCCAGCAGCCCCGGTCCGGGACAGGGGGCAGATACGCAGTATTTT.

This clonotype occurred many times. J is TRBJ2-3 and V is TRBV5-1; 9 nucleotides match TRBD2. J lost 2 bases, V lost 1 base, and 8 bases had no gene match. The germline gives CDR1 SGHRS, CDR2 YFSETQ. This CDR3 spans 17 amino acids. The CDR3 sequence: CASSLRSSGANTDTQYF. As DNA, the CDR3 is TGCGCCAGCAGCTTGAGGTCTAGCGGGGCCAACACAGATACGCAGTATTTT.

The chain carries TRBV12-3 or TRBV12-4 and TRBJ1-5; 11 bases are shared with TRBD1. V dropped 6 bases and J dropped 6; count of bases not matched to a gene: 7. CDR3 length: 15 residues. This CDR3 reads CASSLDRGRGQPQHF. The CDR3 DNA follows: TGTGCCAGCAGCCTGGACAGGGGGCGCGGTCAGCCCCAGCATTTT.

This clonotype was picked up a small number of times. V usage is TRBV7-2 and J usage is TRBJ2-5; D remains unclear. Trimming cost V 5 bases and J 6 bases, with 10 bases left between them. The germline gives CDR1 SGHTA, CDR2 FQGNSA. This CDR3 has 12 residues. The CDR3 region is CASSPPRQTQYF. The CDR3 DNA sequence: TGTGCCAGCAGCCCCCCCCGCCAGACCCAGTACTTC.

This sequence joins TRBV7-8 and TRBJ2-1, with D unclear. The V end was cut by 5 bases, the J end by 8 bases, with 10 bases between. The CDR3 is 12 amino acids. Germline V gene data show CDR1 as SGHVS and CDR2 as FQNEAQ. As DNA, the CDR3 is TGTGCCAGCAGCCCCATTGGCGATGAGCAGTTCTTC. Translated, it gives CASSPIGDEQFF. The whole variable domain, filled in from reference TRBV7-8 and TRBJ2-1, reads GAGVSQSPRYKVAKRGQDVALRCDPISGHVSLFWYQQALGQGPEFLTYFQNEAQLDKSGLPSDRFFAERPEGSVSTLKIQRTQQEDSAVYLCASSPIGDEQFFGPGTRLTVL.

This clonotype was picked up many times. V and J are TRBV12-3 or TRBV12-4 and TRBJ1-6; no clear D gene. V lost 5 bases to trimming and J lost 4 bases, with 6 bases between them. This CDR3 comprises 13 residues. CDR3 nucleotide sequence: TGTGCCAGCAGTCCAGAGTATAATTCACCCCTCCACTTT. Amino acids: CASSPEYNSPLHF.

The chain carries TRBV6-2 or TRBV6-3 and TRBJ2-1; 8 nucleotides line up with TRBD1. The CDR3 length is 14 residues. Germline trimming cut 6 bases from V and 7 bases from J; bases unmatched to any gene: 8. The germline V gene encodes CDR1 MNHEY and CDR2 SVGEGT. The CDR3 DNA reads TGTGCCAGCAGCCAGGGGGCCCTCTCGAATGAGCAGTTCTTC. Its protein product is CASSQGALSNEQFF.

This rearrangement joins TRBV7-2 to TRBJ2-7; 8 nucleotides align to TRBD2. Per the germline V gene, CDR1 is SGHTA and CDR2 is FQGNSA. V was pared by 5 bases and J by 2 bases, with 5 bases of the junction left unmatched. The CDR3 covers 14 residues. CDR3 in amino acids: CASSHGLATYEQYF. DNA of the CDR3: TGTGCCAGCAGCCACGGACTAGCCACCTACGAGCAGTACTTC.

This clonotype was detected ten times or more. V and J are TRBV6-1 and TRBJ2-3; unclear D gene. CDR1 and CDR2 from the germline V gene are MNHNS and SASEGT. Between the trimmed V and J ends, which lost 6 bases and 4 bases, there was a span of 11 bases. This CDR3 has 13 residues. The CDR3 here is CASSSPGADTQYF. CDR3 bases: TGTGCCAGCAGCTCCCCCGGTGCAGATACGCAGTATTTT.

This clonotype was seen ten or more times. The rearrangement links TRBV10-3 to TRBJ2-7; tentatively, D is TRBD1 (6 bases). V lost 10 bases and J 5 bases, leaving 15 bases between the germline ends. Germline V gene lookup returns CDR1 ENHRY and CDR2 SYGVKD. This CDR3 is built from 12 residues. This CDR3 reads CATGAQGNEQYV. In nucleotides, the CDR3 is TGTGCCACGGGCGCACAGGGAAACGAGCAGTACGTC.

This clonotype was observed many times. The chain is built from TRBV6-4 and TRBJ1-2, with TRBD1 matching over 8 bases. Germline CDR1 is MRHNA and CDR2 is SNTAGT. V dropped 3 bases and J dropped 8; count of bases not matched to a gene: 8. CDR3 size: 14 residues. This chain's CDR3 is CASSDQGQGGGYTF. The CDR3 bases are TGTGCCAGCAGTGATCAAGGACAGGGTGGGGGCTACACCTTC.

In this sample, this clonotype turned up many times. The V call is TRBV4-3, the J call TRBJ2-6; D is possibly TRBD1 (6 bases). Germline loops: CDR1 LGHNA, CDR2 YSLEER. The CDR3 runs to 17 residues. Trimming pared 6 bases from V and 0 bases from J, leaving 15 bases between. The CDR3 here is CASSWTAVVSGANVLTF. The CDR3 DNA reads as TGCGCCAGCAGTTGGACAGCAGTCGTCTCTGGGGCCAACGTCCTGACTTTC.

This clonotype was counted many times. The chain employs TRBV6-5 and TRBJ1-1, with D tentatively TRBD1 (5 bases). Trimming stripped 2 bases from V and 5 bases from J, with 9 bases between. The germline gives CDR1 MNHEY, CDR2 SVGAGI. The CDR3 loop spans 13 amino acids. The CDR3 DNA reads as TGTGCCAGCAGTTACGAAGGGACTACTGAAGCTTTCTTT. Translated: CASSYEGTTEAFF.